One and the same sample provided the 27 T cell receptor beta chains below, sequenced in a study of cytomegalovirus exposure and HLA in healthy donors. The primer mix had 60 Vbeta and 13 Jbeta primers. The assay was immunoSEQ multiplex PCR, and TCRdb's table has in-frame clones only and misses some. Among under 200,000 clones listed, about 65% were seen once. Material: PBMCs. The receptors shown here come from a woman under 30 in good health and CMV-seropositive.

This chain connects TRBV25-1 to TRBJ2-2; 8 positions match TRBD1. CDR1 MGHDK and CDR2 SYGVNS come from the germline V gene. V lost 6 bases to trimming and J lost 4 bases; unmatched junction nucleotides: 4. The CDR3 is 14 residues long. Written as DNA, the CDR3 is TGTGCCAGCAGCGGGACAGGCCGCACCGGGGAGCTGTTTTTT. It codes for CASSGTGRTGELFF.

This rearrangement joins TRBV14 to TRBJ2-3, with 7 bases fitting TRBD2. J was trimmed by 1 base and V by 3 bases; bases with no gene match: 4. Per germline, CDR1 SGHDN and CDR2 FVKESK. CDR3 length equals 15 residues. The CDR3 loop reads CASSQLSGGTDTQYF. The CDR3 nucleotides read TGTGCCAGCAGCCAGTTAAGCGGGGGCACAGATACGCAGTATTTT.

This chain links TRBV23-1 with TRBJ2-2; D possibly corresponds to TRBD1 (5 bases). TRBV23-1 is classed as an ORF, of uncertain function. V lost 4 bases to trimming and J lost 3 bases, with 12 bases between them. This CDR3 contains 15 residues. This CDR3 is CASSPATVDTGELFF. The CDR3 nucleotides read TGCGCCAGCAGTCCCGCGACAGTGGACACCGGGGAGCTGTTTTTT.

The genes are TRBV19 and TRBJ1-2; 8 nucleotides line up with TRBD1. The CDR3 covers 17 residues. Germline CDR1 LNHDA, CDR2 SQIVND (reference sequence). Trimming removed 4 bases from V and 2 bases from J; junction bases left unmatched: 12. The chain's CDR3 is CASSKSGTGAFNYGYTF. Written as DNA, the CDR3 is TGTGCCAGTAGTAAATCCGGGACAGGCGCTTTCAACTATGGCTACACCTTC.

This clone has just one count. This chain connects TRBV27 to TRBJ1-1; D perhaps matches TRBD1 (5 bases). Germline V lookup: CDR1 MNHEY, CDR2 SMNVEV (reference sequence). This CDR3 spans 15 amino acids. Trimming left V 2 bases short and J 1 base short, with 11 bases between. The CDR3 reads CASSLIRTPNTEAFF. The CDR3 DNA reads TGTGCCAGCAGTTTAATTAGGACACCGAACACTGAAGCTTTCTTT.

The rearrangement uses TRBV5-4 and TRBJ2-2, with 9 bases matching TRBD2. The CDR3 consists of 14 residues. V lost 8 bases and J lost 5; bases outside the gene matches: 7. Germline CDR1 is SGHNT and CDR2 is YYREEE (reference sequence). The CDR3: CASRAGGPTGELFF. The CDR3 DNA reads as TGTGCCAGTCGAGCGGGGGGCCCAACCGGGGAGCTGTTTTTT.

The rearrangement uses TRBV11-2 and TRBJ2-5; the D gene is possibly TRBD1 (5 bases). Germline assignment: CDR1 SGHAT and CDR2 FQNNGV. V gave up 5 bases and J gave up 5 bases, with 15 bases separating them. The CDR3 is 14 residues long. This chain's CDR3 is CASSPVAGAETQYF. The DNA of the CDR3 is TGTGCCAGCAGCCCGGTTGCTGGGGCGGAGACCCAGTACTTC.

This clone was seen just once. The rearrangement uses TRBV7-8 and TRBJ1-1, with TRBD1 as a possible D gene (6 bases). The CDR3 sequence is 13 residues long. Germline loops: CDR1 SGHVS, CDR2 FQNEAQ. V gave up 5 bases and J gave up 2 bases, with 9 bases separating them. In nucleotides, the CDR3 is TGTGCCAGCAGCCTGGACAGTAACACTGAAGCTTTCTTT. It translates to CASSLDSNTEAFF.

J is TRBJ2-1 and V is TRBV10-3, with TRBD2 as a possible D gene (6 bases). Trimming left V 0 bases short and J 0 bases short, with 15 bases between. Germline CDR1 reads ENHRY; CDR2 reads SYGVKD. CDR3 length: 18 amino acids. CDR3 DNA sequence: TGTGCCATCAGTGAGTCTCTTTTTGCGGGGAGCTCCTACAATGAGCAGTTCTTC. Translating gives CAISESLFAGSSYNEQFF.

A single count supports this clone. V gene TRBV28 combines with J gene TRBJ2-7, with TRBD1 matching 9 bases. Trimming at V came to 5 bases and at J to 1 base, leaving 6 bases not matched to a gene. The CDR3 covers 15 residues. Germline V gene sequence: CDR1 MDHEN, CDR2 SYDVKM. The CDR3 spells CASSTTGGWSYEQYF. CDR3 bases: TGTGCCAGCAGTACCACAGGGGGCTGGTCCTACGAGCAGTACTTC. The whole variable domain, filled in from reference TRBV28 and TRBJ2-7, reads DVKVTQSSRYLVKRTGEKVFLECVQDMDHENMFWYRQDPGLGLRLIYFSYDVKMKEKGDIPEGYSVSREKKERFSLILESASTNQTSMYLCASSTTGGWSYEQYFGPGTRLTVT.

The chain couples TRBV2 to TRBJ2-3; 8 nucleotides line up with TRBD2. Germline trimming cut 2 bases from V and 4 bases from J; bases unmatched to any gene: 5. This CDR3 has 15 residues. Germline CDR1 and CDR2: SNHLY and FYNNEI. The CDR3 protein is CASSEWGTSSDTQYF. The CDR3 DNA reads as TGTGCCAGCAGTGAATGGGGGACTAGTTCAGATACGCAGTATTTT. The full variable domain, with the rest looked up from reference TRBV2 and TRBJ2-3, is EPEVTQTPSHQVTQMGQEVILRCVPISNHLYFYWYRQILGQKVEFLVSFYNNEISEKSEIFDDQFSVERPDGSNFTLKIRSTKLEDSAMYFCASSEWGTSSDTQYFGPGTRLTVL.

The chain is built from TRBV9 and TRBJ2-5, with a weak D call TRBD1 (6 bases). Germline loops: CDR1 SGDLS, CDR2 YYNGEE. The CDR3 totals 14 residues. V shed 0 bases and J shed 3 bases, with 9 bases lying between them. The CDR3 nucleotides read TGTGCCAGCAGCGTAGTTGGGACAAAAGAGACCCAGTACTTC. Its protein is CASSVVGTKETQYF.

This chain uses TRBV10-3 with TRBJ1-1; a weak D match, TRBD1 (6 bases). Germline V gene lookup returns CDR1 ENHRY and CDR2 SYGVKD. This CDR3 comprises 15 residues. Trimming removed 5 bases from V and 3 bases from J, with 16 bases in between. The CDR3 loop reads CAISLTGRADTEAFF. CDR3 coding DNA: TGTGCCATCAGTCTGACAGGTCGGGCGGACACTGAAGCTTTCTTT.

This chain joins TRBV5-4 and TRBJ1-2; 9 nucleotides align to TRBD1. V shed 0 bases, J shed 5 bases, and the junction held 2 bases outside the gene matches. The CDR3 has 14 residues. Germline V gene data show CDR1 as SGHNT and CDR2 as YYREEE (reference sequence). DNA of the CDR3: TGTGCCAGCAGCTTGGAGGACAGGGGATATGGCTACACCTTC. It yields the protein CASSLEDRGYGYTF.

The rearrangement links TRBV4-3 to TRBJ2-5; 7 bases agree with TRBD2. Trimming removed 0 bases from V and 4 bases from J; junction bases left unmatched: 8. The CDR3 contains 16 residues. The germline V gene encodes CDR1 LGHNA and CDR2 YSLEER. CDR3: CASSQDFQAGLETQYF. In DNA, the CDR3 is TGCGCCAGCAGCCAAGATTTCCAAGCGGGGTTAGAGACCCAGTACTTC.

V gene TRBV14 combines with J gene TRBJ2-5; D remains ambiguous. Germline CDR1 reads SGHDN; CDR2 reads FVKESK. Trimming pared 6 bases from V and 7 bases from J, leaving 18 bases between. The CDR3 has 14 amino acids. DNA of the CDR3: TGTGCCAGCAGTTCAACAGTTGATCTTTGGACCCAGTACTTC. Protein sequence: CASSSTVDLWTQYF.

This sequence joins TRBV19 and TRBJ2-7, with a tentative D call TRBD1 (5 bases). Per germline, CDR1 LNHDA and CDR2 SQIVND (reference sequence). Trimming removed 5 bases at V and 4 bases at J, with 12 bases between. The CDR3 sequence is 13 residues long. The CDR3 DNA sequence: TGTGCCAGTAGTGGGGCCTCAGAGTACGAGCAGTACTTC. Its protein product is CASSGASEYEQYF.

The chain combines TRBV5-6 with TRBJ2-7; 8 nucleotides match TRBD1. CDR3 length: 13 amino acids. The germline V gene encodes CDR1 SGHDT and CDR2 YYEEEE. J gave up 5 bases and V 4 bases, and 5 bases lay outside the gene matches. The CDR3 nucleotides read TGTGCCAGCAGCCACGTCAGGGGGCACGAGCAGTACTTC. It is translated as CASSHVRGHEQYF.

V is TRBV9 and J is TRBJ2-1; perhaps TRBD2 as D (5 bases). The V gene's germline CDR1 is SGDLS and CDR2 YYNGEE. Between the trimmed V and J ends, which lost 0 bases and 0 bases, there was a span of 13 bases. The CDR3 contains 17 residues. The CDR3 DNA is TGTGCCAGCAGCGTAGGGTGGGGAGAGAGCTCCTACAATGAGCAGTTCTTC. It yields the protein CASSVGWGESSYNEQFF. Supplemented by reference TRBV9 and TRBJ2-1, the full variable domain reads DSGVTQTPKHLITATGQRVTLRCSPRSGDLSVYWYQQSLDQGLQFLIQYYNGEERAKGNILERFSAQQFPDLHSELNLSSLELGDSALYFCASSVGWGESSYNEQFFGPGTRLTVL.

This clone was counted a few times. The chain has TRBV28 and TRBJ1-5; D might be TRBD1 (6 bases). Germline V CDR1 and CDR2: MDHEN, SYDVKM. The CDR3 length is 15 residues. Trimming took 6 bases from V and 1 from J, leaving 13 bases between them. CDR3 sequence reads: CASRGGGASNQPQHF. CDR3 bases: TGTGCCAGCAGGGGAGGGGGGGCAAGCAATCAGCCCCAGCATTTT.

The CDR3 bases are TGTGCCAGCAGCTTAGGTCGCCGGGGGGCGGGTGAAAAACTGTTTTTT. It translates to CASSLGRRGAGEKLFF. This chain links TRBV7-2 with TRBJ1-4; TRBD1 might be the D (6 bases). V shed 1 base and J shed 7 bases, with 16 bases lying between them. The V gene's germline CDR1 is SGHTA and CDR2 FQGNSA. The CDR3 covers 16 residues.

This clone is a singleton in its sample. This chain uses TRBV7-2 with TRBJ1-1, with a weak D call TRBD1 (5 bases). V was cut by 1 base and J by 4 bases, with 13 bases left in between. The germline V gene has CDR1 SGHTA and CDR2 FQGNSA. This CDR3 region has 15 residues. This CDR3 reads CASSLVFGGVTEAFF. The CDR3 DNA follows: TGTGCCAGCAGCTTAGTTTTCGGGGGAGTCACTGAAGCTTTCTTT.

CDR3 DNA sequence: TGTGCCAGCTCACCAATTCGGAAAGCGCCACCCGGGGTAGATACGCAGTATTTT. Protein sequence: CASSPIRKAPPGVDTQYF. V and J are TRBV18 and TRBJ2-3; a possible D gene is TRBD2 (5 bases). Germline CDR1 reads KGHSH; CDR2 reads LQKENI. This CDR3 region has 18 residues. Trimming removed 2 bases at V and 5 bases at J, with 23 bases between. Drawing the rest from reference TRBV18 and TRBJ2-3, the complete variable domain is NAGVMQNPRHLVRRRGQEARLRCSPMKGHSHVYWYRQLPEEGLKFMVYLQKENIIDESGMPKERFSAEFPKEGPSILRIQQVVRGDSAAYFCASSPIRKAPPGVDTQYFGPGTRLTVL.

This rearrangement joins TRBV10-3 to TRBJ2-7; a weak D match, TRBD2 (5 bases). CDR1 is ENHRY, CDR2 SYGVKD, per germline. The length of the CDR3 is 14 residues. V dropped 6 bases and J dropped 5 bases, with 17 bases sitting between them. The CDR3 coding sequence is TGTGCCATCAGGCAGTGGGAAGGGAGACACGAGCAGTACTTC. This encodes CAIRQWEGRHEQYF.

This chain connects TRBV7-9 to TRBJ2-3; D is undetermined. The germline V gene has CDR1 SEHNR and CDR2 FQNEAQ (reference sequence). The CDR3 covers 13 residues. V lost 5 bases and J 5 bases, leaving 11 bases between the germline ends. In nucleotides, the CDR3 is TGTGCCAGCAGCATCCACTTTGGAGATACGCAGTATTTT. This codes for CASSIHFGDTQYF.

The chain is built from TRBV5-5 and TRBJ1-3; D might be TRBD1 (5 bases). The germline CDR1 and CDR2 sequences are SGHKS and YYEKEE (reference sequence). The CDR3 covers 19 residues. The V gene lost 0 bases and the J gene lost 0 bases, with 19 bases spanning the gap. The chain's CDR3 is CASSLVSWQGKISGNTIYF. The CDR3 DNA is TGTGCCAGCAGCTTGGTATCGTGGCAGGGCAAAATCTCTGGAAACACCATATATTTT.

The chain uses TRBV21-1 and TRBJ1-1. TRBV21-1 is an annotated pseudogene. CDR3 size: 15 residues. This CDR3 is CASSKERDLNTEAFF. The CDR3 nucleotides read TGTGCCAGCAGCAAAGAAAGGGACTTGAACACTGAAGCTTTCTTT.